This T cell receptor beta chain is drawn from a study of cytomegalovirus exposure and HLA in healthy donors. Germline V gene sequence: CDR1 MRHNA, CDR2 SNTAGT. The CDR3 is 16 residues long. With V trimmed by 2 bases and J by 4 bases, 7 bases remained unmatched. PCR involved 60 Vbeta and 13 Jbeta primers. Produced via immunoSEQ multiplex PCR; TCRdb's table is partial and in-frame only. The data show about 190,000 clones, with more than 75% seen just once and 1% to 1.5% held by the top ten. This receptor was identified in a man younger than 45 in good health and CMV-seronegative. Sequenced input: PBMCs. J is TRBJ2-5 and V is TRBV6-4, with TRBD2 matching 10 bases. CDR3 sequence: CASSDGQREGGETQYF. CDR3 sequence (DNA): TGTGCCAGCAGTGACGGACAGCGGGAGGGGGGAGAGACCCAGTACTTC.